This T cell receptor beta chain was identified in a study of technical replicates of blood from four donors. Repertoires were generated with immunoSEQ multiplex PCR, while TCRdb's copy carries only in-frame clones and drops some. The table includes 70,000 to 95,000 clones, about 91% detected once. The receptor was isolated from a human donor in good health. Some clones in this sample may be carry-over from other donors' samples. Sequencing was done on a sample of T cells isolated from PBMCs.

CDR3: CASSPPQGEAFF. The CDR3 bases are TGTGCCAGCAGCCCACCCCAGGGGGAAGCTTTCTTT. The chain carries TRBV7-9 and TRBJ1-1; D might be TRBD1 (6 bases). The CDR3 extends over 12 amino acids. Deletions cut 5 bases from V and 8 bases from J, with 12 bases between. CDR1 and CDR2 (germline): SEHNR, FQNEAQ (reference sequence). Complete variable domain (other parts from reference TRBV7-9 and TRBJ1-1): DTGVSQNPRHKITKRGQNVTFRCDPISEHNRLYWYRQTLGQGPEFLTYFQNEAQLEKSRLLSDRFSAERPKGSFSTLEIQRTEQGDSAMYLCASSPPQGEAFFGQGTRLTVV.